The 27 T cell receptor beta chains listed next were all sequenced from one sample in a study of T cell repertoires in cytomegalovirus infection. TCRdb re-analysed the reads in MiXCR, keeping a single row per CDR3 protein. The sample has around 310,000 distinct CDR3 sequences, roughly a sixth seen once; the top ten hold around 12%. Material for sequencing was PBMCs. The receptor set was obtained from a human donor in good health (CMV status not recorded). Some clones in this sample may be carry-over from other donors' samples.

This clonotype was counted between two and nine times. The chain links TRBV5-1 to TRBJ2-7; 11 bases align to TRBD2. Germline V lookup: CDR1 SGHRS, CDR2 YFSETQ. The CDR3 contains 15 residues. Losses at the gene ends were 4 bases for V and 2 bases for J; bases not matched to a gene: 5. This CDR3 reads CASSTTSGVTYEQYF. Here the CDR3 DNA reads TGCGCCAGCAGCACGACTAGCGGGGTAACCTACGAGCAGTACTTC.

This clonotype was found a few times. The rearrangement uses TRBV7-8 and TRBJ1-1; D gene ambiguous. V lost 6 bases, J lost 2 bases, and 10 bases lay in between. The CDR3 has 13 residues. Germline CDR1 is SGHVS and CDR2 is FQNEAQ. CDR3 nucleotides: TGTGCCAGCAGTCAGAACACAAACACTGAAGCTTTCTTT. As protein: CASSQNTNTEAFF.

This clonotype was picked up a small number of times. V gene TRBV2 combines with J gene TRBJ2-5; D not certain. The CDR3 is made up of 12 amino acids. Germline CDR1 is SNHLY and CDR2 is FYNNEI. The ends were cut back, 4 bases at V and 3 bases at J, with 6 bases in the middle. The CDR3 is CASSVLEETQYF. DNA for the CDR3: TGTGCCAGCAGTGTTTTAGAAGAGACCCAGTACTTC.

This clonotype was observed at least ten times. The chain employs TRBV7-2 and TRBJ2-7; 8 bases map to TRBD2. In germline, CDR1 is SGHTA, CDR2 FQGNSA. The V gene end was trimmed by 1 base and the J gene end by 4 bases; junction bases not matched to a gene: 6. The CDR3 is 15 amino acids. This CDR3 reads CASSLELAGSYEQYF. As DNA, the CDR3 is TGTGCCAGCAGCTTAGAGCTAGCGGGTTCTTACGAGCAGTACTTC. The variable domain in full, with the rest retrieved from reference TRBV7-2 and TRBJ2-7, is GAGVSQSPSNKVTEKGKDVELRCDPISGHTALYWYRQSLGQGLEFLIYFQGNSAPDKSGLPSDRFSAERTGGSVSTLTIQRTQQEDSAVYLCASSLELAGSYEQYFGPGTRLTVT.

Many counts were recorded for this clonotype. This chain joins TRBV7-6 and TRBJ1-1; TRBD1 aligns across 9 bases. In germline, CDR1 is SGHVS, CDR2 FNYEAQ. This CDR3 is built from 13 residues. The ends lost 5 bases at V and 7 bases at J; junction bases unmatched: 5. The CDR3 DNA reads TGTGCCAGCAGCGTTGGGACAGGGTTTGAAGCTTTCTTT. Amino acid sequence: CASSVGTGFEAFF.

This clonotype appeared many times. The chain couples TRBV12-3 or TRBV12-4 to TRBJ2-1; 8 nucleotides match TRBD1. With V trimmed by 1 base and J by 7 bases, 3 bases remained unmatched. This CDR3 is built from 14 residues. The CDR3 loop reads CASSLDRGWNEQFF. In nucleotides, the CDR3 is TGTGCCAGCAGTTTAGACAGGGGGTGGAATGAGCAGTTCTTC.

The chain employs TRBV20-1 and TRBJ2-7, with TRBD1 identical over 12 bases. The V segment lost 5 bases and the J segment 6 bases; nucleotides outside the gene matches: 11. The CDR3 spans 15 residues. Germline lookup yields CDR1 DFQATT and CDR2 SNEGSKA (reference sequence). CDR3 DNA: TGCAGTGCTGGATCCTCGGGACAGGGGGCTGGCGAGCAGTACTTC. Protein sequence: CSAGSSGQGAGEQYF.

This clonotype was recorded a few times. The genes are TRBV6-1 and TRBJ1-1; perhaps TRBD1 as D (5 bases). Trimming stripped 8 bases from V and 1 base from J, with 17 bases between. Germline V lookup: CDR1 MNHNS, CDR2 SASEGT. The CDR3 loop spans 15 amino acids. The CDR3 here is CASRGWFGGNTEAFF. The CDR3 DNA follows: TGTGCCAGCCGGGGGTGGTTTGGAGGGAACACTGAAGCTTTCTTT.

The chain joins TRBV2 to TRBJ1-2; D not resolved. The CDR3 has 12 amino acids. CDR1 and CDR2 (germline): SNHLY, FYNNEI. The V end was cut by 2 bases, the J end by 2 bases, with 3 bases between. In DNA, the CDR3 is TGTGCCAGCAGTGAAAAGAACTATGGCTACACCTTC. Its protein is CASSEKNYGYTF.

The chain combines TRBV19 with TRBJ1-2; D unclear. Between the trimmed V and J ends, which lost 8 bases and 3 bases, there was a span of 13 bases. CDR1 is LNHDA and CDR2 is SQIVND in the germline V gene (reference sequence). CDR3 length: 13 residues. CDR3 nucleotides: TGTGCCAGTGGTCCACGGACGGACTATGGCTACACCTTC. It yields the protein CASGPRTDYGYTF.

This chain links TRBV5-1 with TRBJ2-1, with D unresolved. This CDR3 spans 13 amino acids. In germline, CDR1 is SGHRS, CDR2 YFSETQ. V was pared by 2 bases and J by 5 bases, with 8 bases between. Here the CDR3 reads CASSFNPNNEQFF. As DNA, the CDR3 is TGCGCCAGCAGCTTCAACCCGAACAATGAGCAGTTCTTC.

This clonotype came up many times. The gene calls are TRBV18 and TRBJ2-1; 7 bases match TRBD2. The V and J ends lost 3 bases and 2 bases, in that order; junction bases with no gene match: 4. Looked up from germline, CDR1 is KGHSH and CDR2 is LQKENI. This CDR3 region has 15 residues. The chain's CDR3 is CASSPQRDTYNEQFF. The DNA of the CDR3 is TGTGCCAGCTCACCCCAGCGGGATACCTACAATGAGCAGTTCTTC.

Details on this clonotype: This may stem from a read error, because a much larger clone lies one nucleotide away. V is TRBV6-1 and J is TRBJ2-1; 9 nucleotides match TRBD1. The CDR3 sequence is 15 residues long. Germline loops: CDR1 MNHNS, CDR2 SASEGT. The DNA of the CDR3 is TGTGTCAGCAGAAATCCGGGACAGGGTTACAATGAGCAGTTCTTC. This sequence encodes CVSRNPGQGYNEQFF.

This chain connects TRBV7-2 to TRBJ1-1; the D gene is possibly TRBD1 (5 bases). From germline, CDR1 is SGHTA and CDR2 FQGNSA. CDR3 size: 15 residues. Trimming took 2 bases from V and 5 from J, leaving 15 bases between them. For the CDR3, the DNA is TGTGCCAGCAGCTTAAACCAGGGTGGGGGGACTGAAGCTTTCTTT. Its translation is CASSLNQGGGTEAFF. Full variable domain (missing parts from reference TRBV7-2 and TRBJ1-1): GAGVSQSPSNKVTEKGKDVELRCDPISGHTALYWYRQSLGQGLEFLIYFQGNSAPDKSGLPSDRFSAERTGGSVSTLTIQRTQQEDSAVYLCASSLNQGGGTEAFFGQGTRLTVV.

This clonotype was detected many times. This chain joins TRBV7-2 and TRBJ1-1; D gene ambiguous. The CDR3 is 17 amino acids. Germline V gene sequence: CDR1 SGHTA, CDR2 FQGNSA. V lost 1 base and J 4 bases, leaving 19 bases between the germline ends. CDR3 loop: CASSLVSTISYVTEAFF. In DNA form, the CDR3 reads TGTGCCAGCAGCTTAGTTTCCACTATCTCATATGTCACTGAAGCTTTCTTT.

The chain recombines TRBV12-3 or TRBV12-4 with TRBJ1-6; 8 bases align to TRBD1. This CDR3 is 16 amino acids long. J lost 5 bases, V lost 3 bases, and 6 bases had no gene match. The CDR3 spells CASSLGTGRNNSPLHF. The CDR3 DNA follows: TGTGCCAGCAGTTTGGGGACAGGAAGGAATAATTCACCCCTCCACTTT.

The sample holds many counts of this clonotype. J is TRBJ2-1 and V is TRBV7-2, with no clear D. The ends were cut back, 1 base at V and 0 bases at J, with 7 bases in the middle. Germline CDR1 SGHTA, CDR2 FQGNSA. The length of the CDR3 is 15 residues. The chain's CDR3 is CASSLGAYSYNEQFF. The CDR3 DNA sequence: TGTGCCAGCAGCTTAGGGGCCTACTCCTACAATGAGCAGTTCTTC.

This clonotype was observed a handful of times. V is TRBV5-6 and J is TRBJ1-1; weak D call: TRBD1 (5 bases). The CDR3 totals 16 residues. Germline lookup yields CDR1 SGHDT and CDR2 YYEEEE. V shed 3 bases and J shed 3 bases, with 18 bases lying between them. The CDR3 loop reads CASSSAADLRDTEAFF. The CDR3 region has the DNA TGTGCCAGCAGCTCTGCGGCGGACCTCAGGGACACTGAAGCTTTCTTT.

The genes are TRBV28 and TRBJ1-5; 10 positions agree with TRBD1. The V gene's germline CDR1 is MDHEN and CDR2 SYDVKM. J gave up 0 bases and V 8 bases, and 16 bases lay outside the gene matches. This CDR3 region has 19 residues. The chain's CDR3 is CASHTRQGANLYSNQPQHF. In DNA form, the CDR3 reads TGTGCCAGCCACACCCGACAGGGGGCTAACCTTTATAGCAATCAGCCCCAGCATTTT.

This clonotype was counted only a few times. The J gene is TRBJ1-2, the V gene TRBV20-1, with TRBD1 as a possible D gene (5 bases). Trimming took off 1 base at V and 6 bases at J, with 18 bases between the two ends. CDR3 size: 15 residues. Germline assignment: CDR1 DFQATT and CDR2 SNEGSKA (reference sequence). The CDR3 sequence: CSARVGRAGFDGYTF. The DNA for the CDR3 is TGCAGTGCTAGAGTCGGACGGGCAGGGTTTGATGGCTACACCTTC.

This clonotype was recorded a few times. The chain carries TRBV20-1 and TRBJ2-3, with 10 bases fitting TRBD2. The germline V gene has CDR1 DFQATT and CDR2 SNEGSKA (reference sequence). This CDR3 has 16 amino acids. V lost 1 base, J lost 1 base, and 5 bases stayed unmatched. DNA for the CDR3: TGCAGTGCTAGAGGCCCCGGGACTAGCGGCACAGATACGCAGTATTTT. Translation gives CSARGPGTSGTDTQYF.

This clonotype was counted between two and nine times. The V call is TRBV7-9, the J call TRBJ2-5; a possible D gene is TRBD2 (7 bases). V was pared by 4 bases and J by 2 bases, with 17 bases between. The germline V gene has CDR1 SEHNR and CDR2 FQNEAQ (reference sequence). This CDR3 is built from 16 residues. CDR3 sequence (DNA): TGTGCCAGCAGCTATGGTACGGGGGGCAAACAAGAGACCCAGTACTTC. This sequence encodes CASSYGTGGKQETQYF.

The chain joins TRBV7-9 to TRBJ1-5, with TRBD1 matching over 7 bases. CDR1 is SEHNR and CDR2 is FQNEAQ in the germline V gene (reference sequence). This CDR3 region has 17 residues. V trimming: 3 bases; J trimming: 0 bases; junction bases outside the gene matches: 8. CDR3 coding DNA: TGTGCCAGCAGCTTCGCAACCCGGGACAGTAGCAATCAGCCCCAGCATTTT. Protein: CASSFATRDSSNQPQHF.

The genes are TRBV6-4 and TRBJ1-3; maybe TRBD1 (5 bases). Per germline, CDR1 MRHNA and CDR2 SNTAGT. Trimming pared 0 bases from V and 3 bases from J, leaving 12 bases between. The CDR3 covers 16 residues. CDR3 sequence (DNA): TGTGCCAGCAGTGACTCTGGGACGGTTTGTGGAAACACCATATATTTT. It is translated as CASSDSGTVCGNTIYF.

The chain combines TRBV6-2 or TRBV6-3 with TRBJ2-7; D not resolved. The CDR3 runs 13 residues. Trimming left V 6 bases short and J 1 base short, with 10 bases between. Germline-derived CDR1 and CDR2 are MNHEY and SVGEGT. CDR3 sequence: CASSQVESYEQYF. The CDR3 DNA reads TGTGCCAGCAGCCAGGTGGAGTCCTACGAGCAGTACTTC.

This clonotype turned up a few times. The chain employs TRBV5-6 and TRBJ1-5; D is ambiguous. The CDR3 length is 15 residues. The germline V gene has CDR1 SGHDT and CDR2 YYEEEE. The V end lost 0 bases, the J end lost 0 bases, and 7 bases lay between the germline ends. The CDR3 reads CASSLGPSSNQPQHF. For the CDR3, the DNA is TGTGCCAGCAGCTTGGGTCCCTCTAGCAATCAGCCCCAGCATTTT.

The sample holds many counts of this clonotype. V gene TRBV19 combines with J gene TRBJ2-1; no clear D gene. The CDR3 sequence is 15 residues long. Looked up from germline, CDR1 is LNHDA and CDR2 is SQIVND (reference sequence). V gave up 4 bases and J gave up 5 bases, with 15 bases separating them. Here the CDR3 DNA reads TGTGCCAGTAGTACCCCCGGGTCAGGAAACAATGAGCAGTTCTTC. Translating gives CASSTPGSGNNEQFF.